The entry below gives a single T cell receptor beta chain sequence along with its context. This sample was taken from a study of T cell changes during pregnancy in multiple sclerosis. Trimming left V 1 base short and J 1 base short, with 8 bases between. Germline-derived CDR1 and CDR2 are GTSNPN and SVGIG (reference sequence). This CDR3 spans 14 amino acids. Only in-frame clones appear in the TCRdb table, and some are missing; sequencing was by immunoSEQ multiplex PCR. The repertoire holds under 75,000 clones, with 92% as singletons. The TCR was taken from a female donor with multiple sclerosis, enrolled in a pregnancy study. The sequenced sample was CD4+ T cells from peripheral blood mononuclear cells, obtained after pregnancy. This chain uses TRBV30 with TRBJ1-3; D might be TRBD1 (6 bases). The CDR3, as DNA: TGTGCCTGGAGTGAAGGACAGTCTGGAAACACCATATATTTT. Protein product: CAWSEGQSGNTIYF.